The 31 T cell receptor beta chains reported below all come from one sample, sequenced in a study of T-cell reconstitution after alpha-beta-depleted transplantation in children. The TCRbeta library incorporated unique molecular identifiers. TCRdb ran MiXCR on the PCR reads and lists one entry per CDR3 protein. The table records about 640,000 distinct CDR3 sequences, roughly 15% of them present only once. The starting material was PBMCs from the stem cell graft donor, obtained from the stem cell graft. Receptor source: a human donor who donated a stem cell graft to a child with acute myeloid leukemia.

This clonotype has a single count. This rearrangement joins TRBV27 to TRBJ2-1; 11 bases map to TRBD1. The CDR3 is 14 amino acids. Germline CDR1 MNHEY, CDR2 SMNVEV (reference sequence). The junction had 2 bases not matched to a gene; V was cut back by 3 bases and J by 7 bases. CDR3 coding DNA: TGTGCCAGCAGTTTGGACAGGGGGCCAAATGAGCAGTTCTTC. It is translated as CASSLDRGPNEQFF.

This clonotype turned up a few times. The chain combines TRBV20-1 with TRBJ1-1; TRBD1 aligns across 8 bases. V lost 4 bases, J lost 5 bases, and 6 bases stayed unmatched. The CDR3 covers 13 residues. Germline loops: CDR1 DFQATT, CDR2 SNEGSKA (reference sequence). The CDR3 DNA is TGCAGTGCTATCGGGACAGGTCTAACTGAAGCTTTCTTT. Translating gives CSAIGTGLTEAFF.

The chain recombines TRBV5-1 with TRBJ1-4; 8 bases fit TRBD1. From germline, CDR1 is SGHRS and CDR2 YFSETQ. The CDR3 extends over 14 amino acids. The ends lost 5 bases at V and 8 bases at J; junction bases unmatched: 8. The CDR3 DNA sequence: TGCGCCAGCAGTGGGACAGGCCGAGAAGAAAAACTGTTTTTT. Protein sequence: CASSGTGREEKLFF.

Concerning this clonotype itself: A much more abundant neighbour one base away suggests this may be a read error. The chain has TRBV7-2 and TRBJ1-2; D unclear. The ends were cut back, 1 base at V and 4 bases at J, with 7 bases in the middle. The CDR3 contains 13 residues. The germline gives CDR1 SGHTA, CDR2 FQGNSA. CDR3 protein: CASSLVGIYGYTF. CDR3 sequence (DNA): TGTGCCAGCAGCTTAGTGGGGATCTATGGCTACACCTTC.

The chain carries TRBV4-1 and TRBJ2-1, with TRBD1 matching 8 bases. V lost 1 base to trimming and J lost 7 bases; unmatched junction nucleotides: 6. The CDR3 consists of 15 residues. CDR1 MGHRA and CDR2 YSYEKL come from the germline V gene. This chain's CDR3 is CASSQGDRLVNEQFF. The CDR3 DNA is TGCGCCAGCAGCCAAGGGGACAGGCTGGTGAATGAGCAGTTCTTC.

This clonotype has a handful of counts. V usage is TRBV25-1 and J usage is TRBJ1-4; D not resolved. V dropped 3 bases and J dropped 9 bases, with 8 bases sitting between them. This CDR3 region has 12 residues. Germline V gives CDR1 MGHDK, CDR2 SYGVNS. CDR3 DNA: TGTGCCAGCAGTGACCATTCTAAAAAACTGTTTTTT. This sequence encodes CASSDHSKKLFF.

Turning to this clonotype: A far larger clone is one nucleotide away, so this likely arose from a read error. The rearrangement joins TRBV7-2 to TRBJ1-4; 10 nucleotides match TRBD1. This CDR3 spans 13 amino acids. Trimming took 4 bases from V and 11 from J; bases not matched to a gene: 4. The germline V gene has CDR1 SGHTA and CDR2 FQGNSA. The CDR3 nucleotides are TGTGCCAGCAGCTGGGACAGGGGAGAGAAACTGTTTTTT. Its protein product is CASSWDRGEKLFF.

The V and J genes are TRBV4-1 and TRBJ2-3; perhaps TRBD2 as D (6 bases). V gave up 4 bases and J gave up 2 bases, with 10 bases separating them. The CDR3 covers 14 residues. From germline, CDR1 is MGHRA and CDR2 YSYEKL. In DNA, the CDR3 is TGCGCCAGCAGCCGGGACTCTAACACAGATACGCAGTATTTT. Amino acid sequence: CASSRDSNTDTQYF.

A few counts support this clonotype. The chain joins TRBV15 to TRBJ1-5; 7 nucleotides match TRBD1. V dropped 4 bases and J dropped 5; count of bases not matched to a gene: 8. Germline V gives CDR1 LNHNV, CDR2 YYDKDF (reference sequence). The CDR3 has 15 amino acids. Here the CDR3 reads CATSTGTVVYQPQHF. In DNA form, the CDR3 reads TGTGCCACCAGCACTGGGACAGTCGTTTATCAGCCCCAGCATTTT.

This chain joins TRBV6-2 or TRBV6-3 and TRBJ1-1; D is perhaps TRBD1 (5 bases). The CDR3 covers 13 residues. From germline, CDR1 is MNHEY and CDR2 SVGEGT. The germline V and J ends were trimmed by 10 bases and 0 bases, with 12 bases remaining between them. CDR3 coding DNA: TGTGCCACCCTGGGGCTTATGAACACTGAAGCTTTCTTT. The encoded protein is CATLGLMNTEAFF.

Many counts were recorded for this clonotype. V usage is TRBV27 and J usage is TRBJ1-4; D call uncertain. Trimming cost V 6 bases and J 7 bases, with 6 bases left between them. Per the germline V gene, CDR1 is MNHEY and CDR2 is SMNVEV (reference sequence). The CDR3 covers 11 residues. CDR3 nucleotide sequence: TGTGCCAGCAGCCCCGGTGAAAAACTGTTTTTT. It translates to CASSPGEKLFF.

The chain has TRBV3-1 and TRBJ2-1; D might be TRBD1 or TRBD2, each matching 5 bases. Trimming stripped 8 bases from V and 0 bases from J, with 23 bases between. Germline lookup yields CDR1 LGHDT and CDR2 YNNKEL (reference sequence). This CDR3 spans 18 amino acids. The DNA of the CDR3 is TGTGCCAGCTGTTTTGTGGGGGATCACCTCAGCTCCTACAATGAGCAGTTCTTC. Protein product: CASCFVGDHLSSYNEQFF.

The V and J genes are TRBV7-2 and TRBJ2-7; D tentatively fits TRBD1 or TRBD2 (6 bases each). The V end lost 5 bases, the J end lost 7 bases, and 21 bases lay between the germline ends. The CDR3 has 15 residues. Germline values: CDR1 SGHTA, CDR2 FQGNSA. CDR3 amino acids: CASSDLPGGPWEQYF. CDR3 DNA sequence: TGTGCCAGCAGCGATCTCCCTGGGGGGCCGTGGGAGCAGTACTTC.

This clonotype has a handful of counts. The chain joins TRBV4-2 to TRBJ1-2, with 7 bases lining up with TRBD1. CDR3 length equals 15 residues. Germline V gene lookup returns CDR1 LGHNA and CDR2 YNFKEQ. Losses at the gene ends were 1 base for V and 0 bases for J; bases not matched to a gene: 2. The CDR3 reads CASSQGDRSNYGYTF. In nucleotides, the CDR3 is TGTGCCAGCAGCCAAGGGGACAGATCTAACTATGGCTACACCTTC.

The chain has TRBV15 and TRBJ2-1; D is ambiguous. Per germline, CDR1 LNHNV and CDR2 YYDKDF (reference sequence). CDR3 size: 16 residues. V lost 1 base and J 0 bases, leaving 10 bases between the germline ends. CDR3 residues: CATSRAFTPSYNEQFF. CDR3 DNA sequence: TGTGCCACCAGCAGAGCGTTCACTCCCTCCTACAATGAGCAGTTCTTC.

Many counts were recorded for this clonotype. The chain is built from TRBV12-3 or TRBV12-4 and TRBJ1-5, with D maybe TRBD1 (6 bases). V gave up 1 base and J gave up 0 bases, with 10 bases separating them. This CDR3 is built from 16 residues. The CDR3 DNA sequence: TGTGCCAGCAGTTTAGGAGGGGGTTCTAGCAATCAGCCCCAGCATTTT. Residues: CASSLGGGSSNQPQHF.

This clonotype was found many times. The V gene is TRBV20-1, the J gene TRBJ1-2; D is unclear. The CDR3 has 14 amino acids. V was clipped by 6 bases and J by 8 bases, with 22 bases between them. The germline V gene encodes CDR1 DFQATT and CDR2 SNEGSKA (reference sequence). As DNA, the CDR3 is TGCAGTGCCAGAAACTCGGACCCAGGAACGGGCTACACCTTC. Its protein product is CSARNSDPGTGYTF.

This clonotype came up a few times. The chain is built from TRBV25-1 and TRBJ1-4; 10 positions match TRBD1. Germline values: CDR1 MGHDK, CDR2 SYGVNS. J lost 8 bases, V lost 1 base, and 4 bases had no gene match. The CDR3 consists of 15 residues. The CDR3: CASSEWDRGEEKLFF. The DNA for the CDR3 is TGTGCCAGCAGTGAATGGGACAGGGGTGAGGAAAAACTGTTTTTT. Filled out from reference TRBV25-1 and TRBJ1-4, the complete variable domain reads EADIYQTPRYLVIGTGKKITLECSQTMGHDKMYWYQQDPGMELHLIHYSYGVNSTEKGDLSSESTVSRIRTEHFPLTLESARPSHTSQYLCASSEWDRGEEKLFFGSGTQLSVL.

The genes are TRBV9 and TRBJ1-2; D not certain. This CDR3 is 14 amino acids long. V lost 4 bases and J lost 2, with 12 bases in between. CDR1 SGDLS and CDR2 YYNGEE come from the germline V gene. CDR3 DNA sequence: TGTGCCAGCAGCTCGGACGGGGAAAACTATGGCTACACCTTC. As protein: CASSSDGENYGYTF.

This clonotype occurred many times. The chain uses TRBV24-1 and TRBJ2-1, with 7 bases identical to TRBD1. Germline V CDR1 and CDR2: KGHDR, SFDVKD. The CDR3 is 15 amino acids. V dropped 7 bases and J dropped 6; count of bases not matched to a gene: 11. The CDR3: CATRGRDSSLNEQFF. CDR3 in DNA: TGTGCCACCAGGGGACGGGACAGTTCCCTCAATGAGCAGTTCTTC.

This clonotype was recorded at least ten times. V is TRBV20-1 and J is TRBJ2-3; D might be TRBD1 (6 bases). The CDR3 is 17 amino acids. CDR1 DFQATT and CDR2 SNEGSKA come from the germline V gene (reference sequence). V shed 5 bases and J shed 3 bases, with 24 bases lying between them. The CDR3 reads CSAPPALGQGRTDTQYF. Here the CDR3 DNA reads TGCAGTGCTCCACCCGCCTTGGGGCAGGGGCGGACAGATACGCAGTATTTT.

A single count supports this clonotype. The chain recombines TRBV2 with TRBJ2-1; no clear D gene. The CDR3 contains 14 residues. Germline V gene lookup returns CDR1 SNHLY and CDR2 FYNNEI. V was cut by 2 bases and J by 4 bases, with 9 bases left in between. Here the CDR3 DNA reads TGTGCCAGCAGTGAAAGACTGGAGTACAATGAGCAGTTCTTC. Translation gives CASSERLEYNEQFF.

Notes on this clonotype: An end of the junction differs from the germline gene, which may be a read error. V gene TRBV12-3 or TRBV12-4 combines with J gene TRBJ2-1; possibly TRBD2 for D (7 bases). This CDR3 contains 14 residues. CDR3 in amino acids: CARSLRGGYNEQFF. DNA for the CDR3: TGTGCCAGGAGTTTAAGGGGGGGATACAATGAGCAGTTCTTC.

This chain connects TRBV10-3 to TRBJ2-6; 8 bases match TRBD1. From germline, CDR1 is ENHRY and CDR2 SYGVKD. The CDR3 has 14 amino acids. Trimming at V came to 6 bases and at J to 2 bases, leaving 0 bases not matched to a gene. DNA for the CDR3: TGTGCCATCAGGGACAGGGCTGGGGCCAACGTCCTGACTTTC. It codes for CAIRDRAGANVLTF.

V and J are TRBV12-3 or TRBV12-4 and TRBJ1-5; possible D gene TRBD1, 6 bases. The CDR3 has 15 amino acids. V was cut by 7 bases and J by 3 bases, with 16 bases left in between. CDR3 nucleotide sequence: TGTGCCAGCACCACCACGGACAGTTCCAATCAGCCCCAGCATTTT. Its protein is CASTTTDSSNQPQHF.

The chain joins TRBV11-1 to TRBJ2-7; D remains ambiguous. CDR3 length: 15 residues. V lost 1 base and J 4 bases, leaving 14 bases between the germline ends. Germline CDR1 and CDR2: SGHAT and FQDESV (reference sequence). The CDR3 DNA follows: TGTGCCAGCAGCTTAGGATCATCCGGTAGATACGAGCAGTACTTC. Translation gives CASSLGSSGRYEQYF.

This clonotype was picked up many times. This chain joins TRBV5-6 and TRBJ2-1; TRBD1 or TRBD2 may be the D gene (5 bases each). V lost 0 bases to trimming and J lost 7 bases, with 11 bases between them. This CDR3 region has 14 residues. Per the germline V gene, CDR1 is SGHDT and CDR2 is YYEEEE. The CDR3 sequence: CASSLAGTGNEQFF. Here the CDR3 DNA reads TGTGCCAGCAGCTTGGCTGGGACGGGAAATGAGCAGTTCTTC.

This clonotype appeared many times. The chain uses TRBV5-5 and TRBJ2-7; a possible D gene is TRBD1 (5 bases). The germline V gene encodes CDR1 SGHKS and CDR2 YYEKEE (reference sequence). The V end lost 4 bases, the J end lost 3 bases, and 17 bases lay between the germline ends. CDR3 length equals 15 residues. This chain's CDR3 is CASSPPDSPVYEQYF. The CDR3 coding sequence is TGTGCCAGCAGCCCACCTGACAGTCCTGTCTACGAGCAGTACTTC.

This clonotype was detected once. This may be a read error, as it is one base from a much larger clone. This sequence joins TRBV29-1 and TRBJ2-4; 8 nucleotides align to TRBD1. Trimming at V came to 2 bases and at J to 12 bases, leaving 6 bases not matched to a gene. CDR1 is SQVTM, CDR2 ANQGSEA, per germline. The CDR3 has 12 amino acids. DNA of the CDR3: TGCAGCGTTGAATCAGGGGGCAGGAATCAGTACTTC. It is translated as CSVESGGRNQYF.

The chain carries TRBV7-2 and TRBJ2-7; 11 bases fit TRBD1. V was pared by 4 bases and J by 0 bases, with 2 bases of the junction left unmatched. Germline CDR1 is SGHTA and CDR2 is FQGNSA. The CDR3 has 15 residues. DNA of the CDR3: TGTGCCAGCAGCTATGGGACAGGGGGCTCCTACGAGCAGTACTTC. Translating it yields CASSYGTGGSYEQYF. The full variable domain, rest sourced from reference TRBV7-2 and TRBJ2-7, is GAGVSQSPSNKVTEKGKDVELRCDPISGHTALYWYRQSLGQGLEFLIYFQGNSAPDKSGLPSDRFSAERTGGSVSTLTIQRTQQEDSAVYLCASSYGTGGSYEQYFGPGTRLTVT.

The chain has TRBV6-1 and TRBJ2-6; a possible D gene is TRBD2 (5 bases). There are 16 residues in the CDR3. V was cut by 6 bases and J by 1 base, with 13 bases left in between. Germline CDR1 and CDR2: MNHNS and SASEGT. Written as DNA, the CDR3 is TGTGCCAGCAGCCCCCGGGGTGCATCTGGGGCCAACGTCCTGACTTTC. Translated: CASSPRGASGANVLTF.